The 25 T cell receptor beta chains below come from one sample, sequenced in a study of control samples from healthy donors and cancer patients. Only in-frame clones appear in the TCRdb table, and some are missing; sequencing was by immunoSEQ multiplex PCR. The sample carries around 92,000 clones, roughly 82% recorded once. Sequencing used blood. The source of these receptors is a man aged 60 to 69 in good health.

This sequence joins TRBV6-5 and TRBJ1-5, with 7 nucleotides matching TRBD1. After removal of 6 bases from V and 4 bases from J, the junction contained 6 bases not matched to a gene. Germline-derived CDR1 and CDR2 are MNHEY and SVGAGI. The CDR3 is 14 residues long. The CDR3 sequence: CASRAGTANQPQHF. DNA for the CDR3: TGTGCCAGCAGGGCCGGGACAGCAAATCAGCCCCAGCATTTT.

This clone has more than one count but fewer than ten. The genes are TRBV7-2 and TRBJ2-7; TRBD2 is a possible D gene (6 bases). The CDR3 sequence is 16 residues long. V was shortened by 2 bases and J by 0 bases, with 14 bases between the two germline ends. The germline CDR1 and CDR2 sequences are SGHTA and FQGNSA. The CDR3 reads CASSLRGGTPSYEQYF. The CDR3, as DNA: TGTGCCAGCAGCTTAAGGGGAGGTACCCCCTCCTACGAGCAGTACTTC.

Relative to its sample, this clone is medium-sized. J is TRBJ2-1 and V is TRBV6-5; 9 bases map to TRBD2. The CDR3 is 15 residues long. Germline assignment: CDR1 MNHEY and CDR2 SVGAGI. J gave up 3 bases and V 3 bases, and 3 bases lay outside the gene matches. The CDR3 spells CASSYAGGHYNEQFF. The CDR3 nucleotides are TGTGCCAGCAGTTATGCGGGGGGGCACTACAATGAGCAGTTCTTC.

The CDR3 reads CASSIVKGADQPQHF. The CDR3 DNA reads as TGTGCCAGTAGTATAGTGAAAGGGGCTGATCAGCCCCAGCATTTT. This chain uses TRBV19 with TRBJ1-5; a weak D match, TRBD1 (5 bases). Germline V gives CDR1 LNHDA, CDR2 SQIVND (reference sequence). The germline V and J ends were trimmed by 1 base and 5 bases, with 12 bases remaining between them. The CDR3 contains 15 residues.

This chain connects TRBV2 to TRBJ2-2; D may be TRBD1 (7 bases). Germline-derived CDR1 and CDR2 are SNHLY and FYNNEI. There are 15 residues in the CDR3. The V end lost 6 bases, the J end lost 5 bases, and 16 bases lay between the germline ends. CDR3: CASREGTDTTGELFF. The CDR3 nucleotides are TGTGCCAGCAGGGAGGGGACAGATACAACCGGGGAGCTGTTTTTT.

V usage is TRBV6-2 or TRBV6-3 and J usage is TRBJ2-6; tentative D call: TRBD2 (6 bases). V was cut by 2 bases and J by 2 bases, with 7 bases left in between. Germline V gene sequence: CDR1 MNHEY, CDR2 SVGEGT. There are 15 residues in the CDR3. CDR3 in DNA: TGTGCCAGCAGTTACGGAGGGACTGGGGCCAACGTCCTGACTTTC. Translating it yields CASSYGGTGANVLTF.

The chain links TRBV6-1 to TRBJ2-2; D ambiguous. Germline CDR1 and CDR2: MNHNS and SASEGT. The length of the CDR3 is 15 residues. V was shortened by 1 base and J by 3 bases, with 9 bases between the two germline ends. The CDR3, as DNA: TGTGCCAGCAGTGAAGATCAGTGGGACACCGGGGAGCTGTTTTTT. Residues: CASSEDQWDTGELFF.

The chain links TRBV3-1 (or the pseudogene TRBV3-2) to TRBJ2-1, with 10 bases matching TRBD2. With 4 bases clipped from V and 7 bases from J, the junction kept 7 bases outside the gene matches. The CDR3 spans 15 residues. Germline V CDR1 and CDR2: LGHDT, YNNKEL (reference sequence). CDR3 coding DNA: TGTGCCAGCAGCCCCCAAGCGGGGGGGCCTAATGAGCAGTTCTTC. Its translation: CASSPQAGGPNEQFF.

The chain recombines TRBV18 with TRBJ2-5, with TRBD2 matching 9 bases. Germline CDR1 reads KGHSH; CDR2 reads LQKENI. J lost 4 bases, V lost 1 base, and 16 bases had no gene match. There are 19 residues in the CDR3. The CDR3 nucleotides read TGTGCCAGCTCACCACGCTGGGCTAGCGGGAAGTCAGCAGTAGAGACCCAGTACTTC. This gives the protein CASSPRWASGKSAVETQYF.

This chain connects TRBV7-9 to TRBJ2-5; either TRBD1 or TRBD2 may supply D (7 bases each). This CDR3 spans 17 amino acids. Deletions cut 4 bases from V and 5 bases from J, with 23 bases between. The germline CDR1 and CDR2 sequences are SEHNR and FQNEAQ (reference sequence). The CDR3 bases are TGTGCCAGCAGCTCTTACTTCCTGACAGGGAGGGAGGAGACCCAGTACTTC. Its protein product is CASSSYFLTGREETQYF.

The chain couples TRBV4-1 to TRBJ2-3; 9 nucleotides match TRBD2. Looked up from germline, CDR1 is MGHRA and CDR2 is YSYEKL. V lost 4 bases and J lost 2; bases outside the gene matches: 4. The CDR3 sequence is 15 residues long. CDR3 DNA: TGCGCCAGCAGCCCGACTAGCGGTTACACAGATACGCAGTATTTT. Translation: CASSPTSGYTDTQYF.

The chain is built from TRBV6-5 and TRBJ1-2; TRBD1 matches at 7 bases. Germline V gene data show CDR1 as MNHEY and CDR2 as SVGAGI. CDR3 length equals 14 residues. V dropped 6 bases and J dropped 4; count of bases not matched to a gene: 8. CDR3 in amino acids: CASSTGQVIYGYTF. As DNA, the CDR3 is TGTGCCAGCAGCACAGGACAGGTTATCTATGGCTACACCTTC.

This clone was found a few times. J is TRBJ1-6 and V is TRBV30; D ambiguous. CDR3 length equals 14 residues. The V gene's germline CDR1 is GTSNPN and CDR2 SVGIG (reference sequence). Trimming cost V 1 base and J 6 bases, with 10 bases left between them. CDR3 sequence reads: CAWSGVRVNSPLHF. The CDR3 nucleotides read TGTGCCTGGAGTGGCGTTAGGGTTAATTCACCCCTCCACTTT.

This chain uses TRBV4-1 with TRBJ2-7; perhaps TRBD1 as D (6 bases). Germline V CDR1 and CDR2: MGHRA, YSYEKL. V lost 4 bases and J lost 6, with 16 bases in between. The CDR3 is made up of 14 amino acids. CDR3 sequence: CASSPTGTFREQYF. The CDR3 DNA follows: TGCGCCAGCAGCCCAACCGGGACATTTCGCGAGCAGTACTTC.

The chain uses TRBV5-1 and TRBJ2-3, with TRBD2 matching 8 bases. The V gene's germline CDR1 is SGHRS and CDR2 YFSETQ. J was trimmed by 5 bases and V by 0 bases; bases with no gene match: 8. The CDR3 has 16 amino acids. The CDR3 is CASSLVLAGSVDTQYF. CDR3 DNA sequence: TGCGCCAGCAGCTTGGTATTAGCGGGATCGGTAGATACGCAGTATTTT. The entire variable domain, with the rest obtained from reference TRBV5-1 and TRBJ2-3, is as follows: KAGVTQTPRYLIKTRGQQVTLSCSPISGHRSVSWYQQTPGQGLQFLFEYFSETQRNKGNFPGRFSGRQFSNSRSEMNVSTLELGDSALYLCASSLVLAGSVDTQYFGPGTRLTVL.

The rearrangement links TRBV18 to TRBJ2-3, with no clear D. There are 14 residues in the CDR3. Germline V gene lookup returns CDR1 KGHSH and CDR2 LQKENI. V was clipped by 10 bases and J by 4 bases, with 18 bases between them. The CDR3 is CATNPYPGADTQYF. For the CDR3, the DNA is TGTGCCACCAACCCCTATCCGGGCGCAGATACGCAGTATTTT. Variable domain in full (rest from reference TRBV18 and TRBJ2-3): NAGVMQNPRHLVRRRGQEARLRCSPMKGHSHVYWYRQLPEEGLKFMVYLQKENIIDESGMPKERFSAEFPKEGPSILRIQQVVRGDSAAYFCATNPYPGADTQYFGPGTRLTVL.

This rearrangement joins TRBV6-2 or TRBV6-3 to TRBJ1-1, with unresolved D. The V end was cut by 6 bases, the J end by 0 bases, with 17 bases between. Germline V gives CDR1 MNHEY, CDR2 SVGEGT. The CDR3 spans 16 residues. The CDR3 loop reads CASSPTGSRMNTEAFF. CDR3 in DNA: TGTGCCAGCAGCCCAACGGGGAGCCGGATGAACACTGAAGCTTTCTTT.

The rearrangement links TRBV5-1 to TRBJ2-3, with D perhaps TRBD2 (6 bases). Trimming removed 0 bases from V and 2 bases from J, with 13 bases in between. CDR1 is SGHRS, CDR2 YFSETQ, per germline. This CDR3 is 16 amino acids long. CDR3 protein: CASSLVATSPTDTQYF. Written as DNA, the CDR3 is TGCGCCAGCAGCTTGGTCGCGACTAGTCCCACAGATACGCAGTATTTT.

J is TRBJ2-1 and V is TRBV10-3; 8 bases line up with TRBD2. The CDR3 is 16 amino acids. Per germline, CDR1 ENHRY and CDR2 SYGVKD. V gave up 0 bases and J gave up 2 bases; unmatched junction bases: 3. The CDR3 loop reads CAISESSGSPYNEQFF. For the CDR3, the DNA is TGTGCCATCAGTGAGTCGAGCGGGAGCCCCTACAATGAGCAGTTCTTC.

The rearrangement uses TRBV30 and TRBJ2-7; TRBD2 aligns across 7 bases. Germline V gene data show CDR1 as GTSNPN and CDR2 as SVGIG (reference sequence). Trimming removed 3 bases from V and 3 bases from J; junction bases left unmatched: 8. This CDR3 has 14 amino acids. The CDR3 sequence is CAWRLSGGYYEQYF. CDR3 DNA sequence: TGTGCCTGGAGACTCTCGGGGGGTTACTACGAGCAGTACTTC.

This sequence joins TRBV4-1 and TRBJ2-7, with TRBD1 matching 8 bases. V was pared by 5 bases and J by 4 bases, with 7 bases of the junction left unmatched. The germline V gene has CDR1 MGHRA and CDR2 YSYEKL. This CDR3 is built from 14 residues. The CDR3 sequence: CASSVDRGGYEQYF. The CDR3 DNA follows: TGCGCCAGCAGCGTAGACAGGGGAGGTTACGAGCAGTACTTC.

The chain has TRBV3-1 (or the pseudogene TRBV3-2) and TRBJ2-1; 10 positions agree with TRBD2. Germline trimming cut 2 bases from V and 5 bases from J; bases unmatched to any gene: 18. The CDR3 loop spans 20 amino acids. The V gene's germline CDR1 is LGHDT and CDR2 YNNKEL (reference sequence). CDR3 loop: CASSQSPSGFSGRTDNEQFF. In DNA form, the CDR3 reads TGTGCCAGCAGCCAATCCCCCTCTGGCTTTAGCGGGAGGACCGACAATGAGCAGTTCTTC.

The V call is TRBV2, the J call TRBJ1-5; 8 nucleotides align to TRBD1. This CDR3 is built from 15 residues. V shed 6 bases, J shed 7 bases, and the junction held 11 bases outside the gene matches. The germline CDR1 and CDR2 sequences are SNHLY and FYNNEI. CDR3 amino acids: CASRGPDRGNQPQHF. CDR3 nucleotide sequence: TGTGCCAGCAGGGGGCCAGACAGGGGAAACCAGCCCCAGCATTTT.

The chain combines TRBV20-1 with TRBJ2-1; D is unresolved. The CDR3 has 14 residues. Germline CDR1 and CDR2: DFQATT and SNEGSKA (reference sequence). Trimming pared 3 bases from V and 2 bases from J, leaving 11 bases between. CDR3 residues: CSASVQSTYNEQFF. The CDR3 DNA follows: TGCAGTGCTAGTGTCCAAAGTACCTACAATGAGCAGTTCTTC.

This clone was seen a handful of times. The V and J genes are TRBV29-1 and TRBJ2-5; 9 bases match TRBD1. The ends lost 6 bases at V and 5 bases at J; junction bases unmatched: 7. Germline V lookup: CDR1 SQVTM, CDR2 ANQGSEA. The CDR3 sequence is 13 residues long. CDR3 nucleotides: TGCAGCGTCGCTACAGGGGGCGGTGAGACCCAGTACTTC. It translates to CSVATGGGETQYF.